This T cell receptor (beta chain) was recovered during a study of blood T cell repertoires in COVID-19. Assignment of participants to cohorts was predicated upon participant-reported clinical history. This CDR3 has 16 amino acids. The J segment lost 3 bases and the V segment lost 4 bases, leaving 7 bases of the junction unmatched. The V gene's germline CDR1 is KGHDR and CDR2 SFDVKD. Repertoires were generated with immunoSEQ multiplex PCR, while TCRdb's copy carries only in-frame clones and drops some. The sample lists about 180,000 clones, roughly 90% occurring once. This chain uses TRBV24-1 with TRBJ1-1, with 10 bases aligning to TRBD1. The receptor's source is a human donor with acute COVID-19. The donor label of this sample is uncertain. The source material was PBMCs or T cells enriched from blood (not recorded which). The CDR3 sequence: CATSEPKGQGHTEAFF. CDR3 in DNA: TGTGCCACCAGTGAGCCCAAGGGACAGGGGCACACTGAAGCTTTCTTT.